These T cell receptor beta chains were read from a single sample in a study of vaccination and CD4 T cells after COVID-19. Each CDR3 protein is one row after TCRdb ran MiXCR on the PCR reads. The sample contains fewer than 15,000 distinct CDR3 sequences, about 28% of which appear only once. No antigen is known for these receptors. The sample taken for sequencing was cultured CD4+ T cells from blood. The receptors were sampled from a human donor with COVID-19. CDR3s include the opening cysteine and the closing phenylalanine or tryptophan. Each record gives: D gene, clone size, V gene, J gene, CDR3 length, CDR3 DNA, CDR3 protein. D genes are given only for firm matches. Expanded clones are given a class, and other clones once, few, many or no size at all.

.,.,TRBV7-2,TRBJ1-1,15,TGTGCCAGCAGCTTAGCGCGATGGGGGAACACTGAAGCTTTCTTT,CASSLARWGNTEAFF
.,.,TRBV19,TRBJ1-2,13,TGTGCCAGTAGTCCCTCAGGGGAGTATGGCTACACCTTC,CASSPSGEYGYTF
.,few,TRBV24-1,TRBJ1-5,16,TGTGCCACCAGTGATCCGTACTCAGCGGGCAATCAGCCCCAGCATTTT,CATSDPYSAGNQPQHF
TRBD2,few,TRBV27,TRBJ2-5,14,TGTGCCAGCAGTTTAGGACTAGCGGGAGAGACCCAGTACTTC,CASSLGLAGETQYF
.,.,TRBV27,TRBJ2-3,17,TGTGCCAGCAGTACCCGACCCACAGGGTTACGCACAGATACGCAGTATTTT,CASSTRPTGLRTDTQYF
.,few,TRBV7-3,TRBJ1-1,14,TGTGCCAGCAGCTTCGGGGCGGGGAGCACTGAAGCTTTCTTT,CASSFGAGSTEAFF
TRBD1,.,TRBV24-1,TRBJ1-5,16,TGTGCCACCAGTAACGCAAAGCAGGGGGCTGGTCAGCCCCAGCATTTT,CATSNAKQGAGQPQHF
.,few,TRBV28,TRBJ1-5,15,TGTGCCAGCAGCCCCGGGACAATGGGCAATCAGCCCCAGCATTTT,CASSPGTMGNQPQHF
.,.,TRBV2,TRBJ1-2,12,TGTGCCAGCAACAGAGTTCGGGATGGCTACACCTTC,CASNRVRDGYTF
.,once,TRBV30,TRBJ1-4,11,TGTGCCTGGAGTTTAAATGAAAAACTGTTTTTT,CAWSLNEKLFF
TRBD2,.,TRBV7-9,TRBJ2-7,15,TGTGCCAGCAGCTTAGCGAGCGGGGTGCCCTACGAGCAGTACTTC,CASSLASGVPYEQYF
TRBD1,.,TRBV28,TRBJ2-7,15,TGTGCCAGCAGACCCGGGACAGGGAGGACCTACGAGCAGTACTTC,CASRPGTGRTYEQYF
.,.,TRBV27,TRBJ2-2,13,TGTGCCAGCAGTTTAGAGTGGGCCGGGGAGCTGTTTTTT,CASSLEWAGELFF
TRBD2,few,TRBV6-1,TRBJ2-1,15,TGTGCCAGCAGTACTAGGACTAGCGGGGGGGCGGAGCAGTTCTTC,CASSTRTSGGAEQFF
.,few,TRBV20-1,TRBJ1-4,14,TGCAGTGCTAGGTCGGGACGGATAAATGAAAAACTGTTTTTT,CSARSGRINEKLFF
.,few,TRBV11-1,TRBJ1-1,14,TGTGCCAGCAGGATAAGCCCAGGGGCCACTGAAGCTTTCTTT,CASRISPGATEAFF
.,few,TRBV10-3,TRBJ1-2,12,TGTGCCATCAGTGCAAGTGAGGGTGGCTACACCTTC,CAISASEGGYTF
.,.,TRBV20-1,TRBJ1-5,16,TGCAGTGCTAGAGATTTCGGTGGGTCGGGCAATCAGCCCCAGCATTTT,CSARDFGGSGNQPQHF
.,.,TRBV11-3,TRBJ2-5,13,TGTGCCAGCAGCTGGAGGGGTGGGGAGACCCAGTACTTC,CASSWRGGETQYF
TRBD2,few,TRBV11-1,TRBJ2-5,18,TGTGCCAGCAGCTTAGTCGCCTTCGGGGGGAGGTCGGGAGAGACCCAGTACTTC,CASSLVAFGGRSGETQYF
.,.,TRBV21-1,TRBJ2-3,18,TGTGCCAGCAGCAAATCGATGGGAACGGGGGTTAGCACAGATACGCAGTATTTT,CASSKSMGTGVSTDTQYF
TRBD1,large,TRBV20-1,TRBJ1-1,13,TGCAGGGGGGGGACAGGGGTTGGCACTGAAGCTTTCTTT,CRGGTGVGTEAFF
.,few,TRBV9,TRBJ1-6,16,TGTGCCAGCAGCGTTTTCGACGAGGTGAATAATTCACCCCTCCACTTT,CASSVFDEVNNSPLHF
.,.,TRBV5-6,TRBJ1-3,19,TGTGCCAGCAGCTTGGTCGGCCGTAGACCCAATAGCTCTGGAAACACCATATATTTT,CASSLVGRRPNSSGNTIYF
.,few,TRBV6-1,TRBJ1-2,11,TGTGCCAACCCCTCCGACCGAGCCTACACCTTC,CANPSDRAYTF
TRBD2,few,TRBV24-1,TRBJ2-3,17,TGTGCCACCAGTGGAACGGCGGGGGGCCGACTCACAGATACGCAGTATTTT,CATSGTAGGRLTDTQYF
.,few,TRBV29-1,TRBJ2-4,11,TGCAGCGTTGTTGTGAAGGGTATTCAGTACTTC,CSVVVKGIQYF
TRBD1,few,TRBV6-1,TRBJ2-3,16,TGTGCCAGCAGATTTAACCGGGACAGAGCCACAGATACGCAGTATTTT,CASRFNRDRATDTQYF
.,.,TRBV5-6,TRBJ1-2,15,TGTGCCAGCAGCTTGGCGGGCCCCATAATCTATGGCTACACCTTC,CASSLAGPIIYGYTF
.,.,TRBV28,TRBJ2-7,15,TGTGCCAGCAGTTTTGTCCAGCCGGGGGTCTACGAGCAGTACTTC,CASSFVQPGVYEQYF
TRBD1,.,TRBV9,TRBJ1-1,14,TGTGCCAGCAGCGTTGTGGGACAGGGACCCGAGGCTTTCTTT,CASSVVGQGPEAFF
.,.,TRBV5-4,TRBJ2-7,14,TGTGCCAGCAGCTTCGCAGGTAGCTCCTACGAGCAGTACTTC,CASSFAGSSYEQYF
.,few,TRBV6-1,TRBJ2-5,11,TGTGCCAGCACAGAGACATCCGCCCAGTACTTC,CASTETSAQYF
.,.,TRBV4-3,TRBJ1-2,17,TGCGCCAGCAGCCTCGGTGTGGGAGGGCTCGCCAACTATGGCTACACCTTC,CASSLGVGGLANYGYTF
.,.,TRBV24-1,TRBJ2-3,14,TGTGCCACCAGTGACCAGGACTCCATAAATACGCAGTATTTT,CATSDQDSINTQYF
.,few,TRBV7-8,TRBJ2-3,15,TGTGCCAGCAGCTCGCAGACCGGGGGCCGGGATACGCAGTATTTT,CASSSQTGGRDTQYF
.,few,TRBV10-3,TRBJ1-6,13,TGTGCCATCAGTGATAGGGGAACTTCACCCCTCCACTTT,CAISDRGTSPLHF
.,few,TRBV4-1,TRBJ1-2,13,TGCGCCAGCAGCCAAGATATGATTTATGGCTACACCTTC,CASSQDMIYGYTF
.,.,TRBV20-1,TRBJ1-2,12,TGCAGTGCAAGAAAGGGGGACTATGGCTACACCTTC,CSARKGDYGYTF
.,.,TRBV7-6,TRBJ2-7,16,TGTGCCAGCAGCTCGCTGGGGTCAGACCCCGTGTGCGAGCAGTACTTC,CASSSLGSDPVCEQYF
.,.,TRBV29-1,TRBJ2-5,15,TGCAGCGGGATCCGGGGGGCGGGGCAGGGAGAGACCCAGTACTTC,CSGIRGAGQGETQYF
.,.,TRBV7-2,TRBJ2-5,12,TGTGCCAGCAGCTTAGATTTGCAGACCCAGTACTTC,CASSLDLQTQYF
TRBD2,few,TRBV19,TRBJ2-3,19,TGTGCCAGTAGTATTAGAGCCCGGACTAGCGGGGGGTCCACAGATACGCAGTATTTT,CASSIRARTSGGSTDTQYF